This is a list of T cell receptor beta chains from one sample in a study of cytotoxic CD8 clonotypes in ibrutinib-treated CLL. Here immunoSEQ multiplex PCR was the method, and the copy in TCRdb shows in-frame clones only, minus some. The sample holds some 200,000 clones; roughly 77% are singletons and the top ten take 5.9%. The material was PBMCs, obtained after 12 months of ibrutinib treatment. The receptor set was obtained from a human donor with chronic lymphocytic leukemia. CDR3s include the opening cysteine and the closing phenylalanine or tryptophan. The order of the fields is V gene, CDR3 length, clone size, J gene, D gene, CDR3 protein, CDR3 DNA. D genes are given only for firm matches. Clone size is stated in some rows and not others, as once, few, many or a class when expanded.

TRBV7-3	13	.	TRBJ1-2	.	CASSLRGADLYTF	TGTGCCAGCAGCTTACGCGGAGCGGACCTCTACACCTTC
TRBV6-5	15	.	TRBJ1-5	.	CASSYSIGGSQPQHF	TGTGCCAGCAGTTACTCGATTGGGGGGAGCCAGCCCCAGCATTTT
TRBV19	13	.	TRBJ1-2	.	CASSGSETLGYTF	TGTGCCAGTAGTGGTTCCGAGACACTTGGCTACACCTTC
TRBV19	16	.	TRBJ2-3	TRBD2	CASSLRSGGATDTQYF	TGTGCCAGTAGTCTGCGTAGCGGGGGGGCCACGGATACGCAGTATTTT
TRBV30	14	.	TRBJ1-5	TRBD1	CAWSLGQQNYPQHF	TGTGCCTGGAGCCTGGGACAGCAAAATTATCCCCAGCATTTT
TRBV7-8	17	.	TRBJ1-2	TRBD1	CASSRRRLTGRGGGYTF	TGTGCCAGCAGCCGCCGGCGATTGACAGGGAGGGGAGGAGGCTACACCTTC
TRBV7-2	18	once	TRBJ1-5	.	CASSLRGRSNIEDQPQHF	TGTGCCAGCAGCTTAAGAGGACGATCGAACATAGAGGATCAGCCCCAGCATTTT
TRBV2	15	.	TRBJ2-7	TRBD1	CASSAWGQGTYEQYF	TGTGCCAGCAGTGCCTGGGGACAGGGGACCTACGAGCAGTACTTC
TRBV25-1	14	once	TRBJ2-7	.	CASSDPGARPEQYF	TGTGCCAGCAGTGATCCAGGGGCTCGTCCCGAGCAGTACTTC
TRBV20-1	10	.	TRBJ1-1	.	CSARSRGAFF	TGCAGTGCTAGGTCGAGGGGAGCTTTCTTT
TRBV7-9	15	.	TRBJ2-2	.	CASSFPAANTGELFF	TGTGCCAGCAGCTTTCCGGCAGCGAACACCGGGGAGCTGTTTTTT
TRBV30	13	.	TRBJ1-3	.	CACAEGRGNTIYF	TGTGCCTGTGCCGAGGGTCGTGGAAACACCATATATTTT
TRBV30	13	.	TRBJ1-2	.	CAWSVRPSYGYTF	TGTGCTTGGAGTGTGCGCCCCTCCTATGGCTACACCTTC
TRBV11-2	13	.	TRBJ1-1	.	CASSSPGGTEAFF	TGTGCCAGCAGCTCCCCCGGGGGCACTGAAGCTTTCTTT
TRBV6-4	14	.	TRBJ2-3	TRBD2	CASSLAGDADTQYF	TGTGCCAGCAGTCTAGCGGGAGACGCAGATACGCAGTATTTT
TRBV4-3	18	few	TRBJ2-3	TRBD2	CASSQRGTSGGSTDTQYF	TGCGCCAGCAGCCAAAGGGGGACTAGCGGGGGGAGCACAGATACGCAGTATTTT
TRBV27	16	.	TRBJ2-1	TRBD2	CASSLHKSGGAREQFF	TGTGCCAGCAGTTTACATAAAAGCGGGGGGGCCAGGGAGCAGTTCTTC
TRBV6-5	15	.	TRBJ1-4	.	CASSFKAGISEKLFF	TGTGCCAGCAGTTTTAAGGCAGGGATTTCCGAAAAACTGTTTTTT
TRBV21-1	13	.	TRBJ1-1	.	CASFLPGAEEAFF	TGTGCCAGCTTCCTCCCAGGGGCAGAAGAAGCTTTCTTT
TRBV20-1	11	.	TRBJ1-1	.	CSAREDLTAFF	TGCAGTGCTAGAGAGGATTTGACAGCTTTCTTT
TRBV5-5	14	.	TRBJ1-4	.	CASSIGATNEKLFF	TGTGCCAGCAGCATAGGGGCAACTAATGAAAAACTGTTTTTT
TRBV9	13	.	TRBJ2-3	.	CASSLQGADTQYF	TGTGCCAGCAGCTTACAGGGAGCAGATACGCAGTATTTT
TRBV7-3	17	.	TRBJ2-1	TRBD2	CASSRTPGLAGGDEQFF	TGTGCCAGCAGCCGCACCCCGGGACTAGCGGGAGGGGACGAGCAGTTCTTC
TRBV9	16	few	TRBJ1-6	TRBD1	CASSVLDRVRESPLHF	TGTGCCAGCAGCGTACTGGACAGGGTGCGGGAATCACCCCTCCACTTT
TRBV5-3	15	.	TRBJ1-2	TRBD1	CARRLTGDRVDGYTF	TGTGCCAGAAGACTCACCGGGGACAGGGTCGATGGCTACACCTTC
TRBV6-1	14	.	TRBJ1-1	.	CASILGRANTEAFF	TGTGCCAGCATTCTGGGACGGGCGAACACTGAAGCTTTCTTT
TRBV15	15	.	TRBJ2-7	.	CATSRDLSRNSEQYF	TGTGCCACCAGCAGGGACCTCTCTCGTAACTCCGAGCAGTACTTC
TRBV25-1	12	.	TRBJ1-2	.	CASSKQSYGYTF	TGTGCCAGCAGTAAACAGAGCTATGGCTACACCTTC
TRBV27	15	few	TRBJ2-5	TRBD1	CASSFTSTGGKTQYF	TGTGCCAGCAGTTTTACGTCGACAGGGGGGAAGACCCAGTACTTC
TRBV5-4	16	.	TRBJ2-7	TRBD1	CASRVGGGQGVYEQYF	TGTGCCAGCAGAGTGGGCGGGGGACAGGGCGTTTACGAGCAGTACTTC
TRBV29-1	12	few	TRBJ1-4	.	CSYRSQSEKLFF	TGCAGCTACAGGTCCCAGAGTGAAAAACTGTTTTTT
TRBV7-2	14	.	TRBJ2-5	.	CASSLNRVQETQYF	TGTGCCAGCAGCTTAAACAGGGTCCAAGAGACCCAGTACTTC
TRBV6-4	13	few	TRBJ1-2	TRBD1	CASSETGDYGYTF	TGTGCCAGCAGTGAAACAGGGGACTATGGCTACACCTTC
TRBV19	16	.	TRBJ2-1	TRBD2	CASSIDTAGGLIEQFF	TGTGCCAGTAGTATAGATACAGCGGGAGGGCTGATTGAGCAGTTCTTC
TRBV7-6	14	once	TRBJ1-1	.	CASSLGGANTEAFF	TGTGCCAGCAGCTTAGGTGGAGCGAACACTGAAGCTTTCTTT
TRBV28	14	once	TRBJ2-3	TRBD1	CAGSRQGKADTQYF	TGTGCCGGTAGTCGACAGGGGAAGGCAGATACGCAGTATTTT
TRBV19	15	.	TRBJ2-1	.	CASSLGTGGRNEQFF	TGTGCCAGTAGTCTAGGTACGGGGGGCCGGAATGAGCAGTTCTTC
TRBV7-3	13	.	TRBJ1-1	TRBD1	CASSLGGQGATFF	TGTGCCAGCAGCTTAGGCGGACAGGGGGCAACTTTCTTT
TRBV29-1	12	.	TRBJ1-5	.	CSVVGAGQPQHF	TGCAGCGTTGTCGGGGCCGGCCAGCCCCAGCATTTT
TRBV19	13	.	TRBJ2-1	.	CASSIGGFNEQFF	TGTGCCAGTAGTATCGGCGGCTTCAATGAGCAGTTCTTC
TRBV5-1	14	few	TRBJ1-5	.	CASSKDGSNQPQHF	TGCGCCAGCAGCAAGGACGGGAGCAATCAGCCCCAGCATTTT
TRBV30	13	.	TRBJ1-2	.	CAWSADGNYGYTF	TGTGCCTGGAGCGCGGACGGGAACTATGGCTACACCTTC
TRBV6-6	13	.	TRBJ2-1	.	CASSSTGPDKQFF	TGTGCCAGCAGTTCGACTGGGCCAGATAAGCAGTTCTTC
TRBV5-4	15	.	TRBJ2-7	.	CASSRLVSPAYEQYF	TGTGCCAGCAGCCGCCTGGTATCCCCAGCCTACGAGCAGTACTTC
TRBV15	12	few	TRBJ2-3	.	CATSRPLATQYF	TGTGCCACCAGCAGACCCCTTGCTACGCAGTATTTT
TRBV30	18	.	TRBJ1-2	TRBD1	CAWSVLRIGDRVDYGYTF	TGTGCCTGGAGTGTACTTAGGATTGGGGACAGGGTTGACTATGGCTACACCTTC
TRBV28	15	few	TRBJ2-2	TRBD1	CASSPVDRAAGELFF	TGTGCCAGCAGTCCCGTGGACAGGGCTGCCGGGGAGCTGTTTTTT
TRBV30	13	few	TRBJ1-4	.	CAWSRAEATGLFF	TGTGCCTGGAGCCGTGCGGAAGCTACCGGCCTGTTTTTT
TRBV7-3	15	.	TRBJ2-2	TRBD2	CASSPKAGAGLELFF	TGTGCCAGCAGCCCAAAAGCGGGAGCTGGGTTGGAGCTGTTTTTT
TRBV14	17	.	TRBJ2-5	TRBD2	CASSQVRLAGGGETQYF	TGTGCCAGCAGCCAAGTCCGCCTAGCGGGAGGAGGAGAGACCCAGTACTTC
TRBV7-2	15	.	TRBJ2-5	TRBD1	CASSPGQGIAETQYF	TGTGCCAGCAGCCCGGGACAGGGAATCGCGGAGACCCAGTACTTC
TRBV9	14	once	TRBJ2-3	TRBD1	CASSPGQGRDTQYF	TGTGCCAGCAGCCCCGGACAGGGTCGGGATACGCAGTATTTT
TRBV7-9	14	few	TRBJ2-7	.	CASSLGEGINEQYF	TGTGCCAGCAGCTTAGGAGAGGGGATTAACGAGCAGTACTTC
TRBV2	13	.	TRBJ1-4	.	CASRGPPGEKLFF	TGTGCCAGCAGAGGACCACCAGGGGAAAAACTGTTTTTT
TRBV7-9	14	few	TRBJ1-2	.	CASSPVLGNYGYTF	TGTGCCAGCAGCCCCGTCCTAGGCAATTATGGCTACACCTTC
TRBV7-9	14	.	TRBJ1-1	.	CASSTQGMNTEAFF	TGTGCCAGCAGTACTCAGGGAATGAACACTGAAGCTTTCTTT